What follows describes a single T cell receptor beta chain. The source of the sample is a study of tumor-infiltrating lymphocytes in localized non-small cell lung cancer. Using immunoSEQ multiplex PCR, the repertoire was profiled, and TCRdb retains in-frame clones only, with some absent. This sample has just under 30,000 clones, with approximately 83% found just once. Germline V lookup: CDR1 GTSNPN, CDR2 SVGIG (reference sequence). Deletions cut 3 bases from V and 4 bases from J, with 18 bases between. The CDR3 totals 15 residues. The specimen sequenced was lung tumor tissue. The sequence derives from a human donor with non-small cell lung cancer. The V and J genes are TRBV30 and TRBJ1-2; no clear D gene. The CDR3, as DNA: TGTGCCTGGAGCGCCTACGGACGGAGGAGCTATGGCTACACCTTC. It is translated as CAWSAYGRRSYGYTF.